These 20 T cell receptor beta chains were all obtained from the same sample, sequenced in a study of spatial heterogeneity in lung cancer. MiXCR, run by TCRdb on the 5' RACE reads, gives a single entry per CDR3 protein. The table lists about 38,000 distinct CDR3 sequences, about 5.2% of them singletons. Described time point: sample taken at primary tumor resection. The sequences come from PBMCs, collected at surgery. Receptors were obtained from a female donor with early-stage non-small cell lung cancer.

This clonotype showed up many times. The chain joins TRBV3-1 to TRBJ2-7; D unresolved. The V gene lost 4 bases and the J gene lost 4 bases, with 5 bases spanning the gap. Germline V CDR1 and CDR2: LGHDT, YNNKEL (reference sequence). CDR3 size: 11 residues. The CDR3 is CASSRRYEQYF. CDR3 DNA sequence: TGTGCCAGCAGCCGTCGATACGAGCAGTACTTC.

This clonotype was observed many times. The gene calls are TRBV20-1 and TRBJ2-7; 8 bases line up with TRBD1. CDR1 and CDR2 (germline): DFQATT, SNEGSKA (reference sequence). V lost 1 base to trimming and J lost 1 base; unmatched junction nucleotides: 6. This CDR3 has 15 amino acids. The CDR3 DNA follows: TGCAGTGCTAGAGGTAGACAGGGGTATTCCTACGAGCAGTACTTC. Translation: CSARGRQGYSYEQYF.

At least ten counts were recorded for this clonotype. Here the CDR3 reads CASSDGPGGTEAFF. The DNA for the CDR3 is TGTGCCAGTAGTGACGGGCCAGGGGGGACTGAAGCTTTCTTT. J is TRBJ1-1 and V is TRBV7-8; 7 nucleotides align to TRBD1. Germline V gives CDR1 SGHVS, CDR2 FQNEAQ. This CDR3 spans 14 amino acids. V lost 9 bases and J lost 5; bases outside the gene matches: 12.

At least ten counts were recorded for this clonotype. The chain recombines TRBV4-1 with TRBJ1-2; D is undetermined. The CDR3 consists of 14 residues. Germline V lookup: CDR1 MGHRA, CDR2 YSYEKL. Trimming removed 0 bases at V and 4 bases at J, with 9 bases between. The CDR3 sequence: CASSQDMGSYGYTF. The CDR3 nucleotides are TGCGCCAGCAGCCAAGATATGGGGAGCTATGGCTACACCTTC.

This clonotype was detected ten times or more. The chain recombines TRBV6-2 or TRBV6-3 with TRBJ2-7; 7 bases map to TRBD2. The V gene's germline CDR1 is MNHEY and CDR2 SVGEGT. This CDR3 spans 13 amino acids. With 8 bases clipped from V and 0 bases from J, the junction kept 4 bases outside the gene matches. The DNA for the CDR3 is TGTGCCAGCGAAGGCGGGAGCTCCTACGAGCAGTACTTC. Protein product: CASEGGSSYEQYF.

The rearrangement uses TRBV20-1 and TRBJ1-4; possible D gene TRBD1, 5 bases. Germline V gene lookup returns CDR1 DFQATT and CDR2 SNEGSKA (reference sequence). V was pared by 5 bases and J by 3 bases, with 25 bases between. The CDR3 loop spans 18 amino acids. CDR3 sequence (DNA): TGCAGTGCTCAACCTCCTTTAGGGGCACTCGGGGCTAATGAAAAACTGTTTTTT. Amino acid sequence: CSAQPPLGALGANEKLFF.

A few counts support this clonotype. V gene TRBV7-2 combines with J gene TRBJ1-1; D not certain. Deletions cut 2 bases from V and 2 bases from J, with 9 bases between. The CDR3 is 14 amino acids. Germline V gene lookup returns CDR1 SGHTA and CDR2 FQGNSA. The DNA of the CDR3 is TGTGCCAGCAGCTTAATAAGGGTTAACACTGAAGCTTTCTTT. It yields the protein CASSLIRVNTEAFF.

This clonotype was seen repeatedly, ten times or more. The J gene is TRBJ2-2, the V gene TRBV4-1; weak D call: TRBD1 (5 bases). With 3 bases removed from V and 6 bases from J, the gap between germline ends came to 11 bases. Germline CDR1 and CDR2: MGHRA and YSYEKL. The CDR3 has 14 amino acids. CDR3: CASSHSGNAGELFF. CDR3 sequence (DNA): TGCGCCAGCAGCCATTCAGGGAATGCCGGGGAGCTGTTTTTT.

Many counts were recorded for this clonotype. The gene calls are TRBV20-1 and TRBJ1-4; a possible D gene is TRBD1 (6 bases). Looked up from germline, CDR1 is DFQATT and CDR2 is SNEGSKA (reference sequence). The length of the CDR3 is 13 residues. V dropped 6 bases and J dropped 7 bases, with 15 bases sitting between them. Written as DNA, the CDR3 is TGCAGTGCCCTCGGACAGCTGGGTGAAAAACTGTTTTTT. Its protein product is CSALGQLGEKLFF.

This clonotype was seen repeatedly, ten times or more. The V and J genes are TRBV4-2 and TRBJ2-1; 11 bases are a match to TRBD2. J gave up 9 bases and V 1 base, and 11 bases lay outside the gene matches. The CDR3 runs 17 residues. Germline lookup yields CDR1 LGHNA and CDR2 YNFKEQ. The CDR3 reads CASSQVGLAGGVVEQFF. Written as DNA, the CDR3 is TGTGCCAGCAGCCAAGTGGGGCTAGCGGGGGGAGTGGTTGAGCAGTTCTTC.

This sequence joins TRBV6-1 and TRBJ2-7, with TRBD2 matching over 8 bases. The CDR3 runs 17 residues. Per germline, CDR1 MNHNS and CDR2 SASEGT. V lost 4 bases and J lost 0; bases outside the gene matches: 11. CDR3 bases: TGTGCCAGCAGTGGTCACCCGGGACTAGGGGACTCCTACGAGCAGTACTTC. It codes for CASSGHPGLGDSYEQYF.

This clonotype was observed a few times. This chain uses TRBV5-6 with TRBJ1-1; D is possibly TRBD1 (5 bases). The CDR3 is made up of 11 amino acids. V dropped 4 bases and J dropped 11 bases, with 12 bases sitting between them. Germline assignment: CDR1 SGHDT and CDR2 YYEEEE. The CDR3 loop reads CASSHTGVAFF. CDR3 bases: TGTGCCAGCAGCCATACGGGGGTCGCTTTCTTT.

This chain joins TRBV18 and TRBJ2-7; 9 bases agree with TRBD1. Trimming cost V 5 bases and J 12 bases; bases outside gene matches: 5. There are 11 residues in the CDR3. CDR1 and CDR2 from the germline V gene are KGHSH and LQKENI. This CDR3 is CASSIRQGVYF. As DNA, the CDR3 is TGTGCCAGCTCAATCCGACAGGGGGTGTACTTC.

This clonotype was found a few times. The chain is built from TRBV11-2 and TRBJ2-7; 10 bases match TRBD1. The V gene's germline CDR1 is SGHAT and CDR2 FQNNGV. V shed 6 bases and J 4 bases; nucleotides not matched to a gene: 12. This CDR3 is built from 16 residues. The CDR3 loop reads CASRPLLDRGLYEQYF. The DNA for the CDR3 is TGTGCCAGCAGGCCCCTTCTAGACAGGGGGCTGTACGAGCAGTACTTC.

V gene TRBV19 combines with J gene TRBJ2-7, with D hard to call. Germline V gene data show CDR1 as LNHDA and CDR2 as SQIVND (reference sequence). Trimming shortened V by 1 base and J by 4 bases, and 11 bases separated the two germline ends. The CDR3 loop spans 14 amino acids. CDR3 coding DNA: TGTGCCAGTAGTATAGCACTGGGGTCTTACGAGCAGTACTTC. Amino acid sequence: CASSIALGSYEQYF. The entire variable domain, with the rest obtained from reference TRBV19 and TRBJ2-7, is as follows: DGGITQSPKYLFRKEGQNVTLSCEQNLNHDAMYWYRQDPGQGLRLIYYSQIVNDFQKGDIAEGYSVSREKKESFPLTVTSAQKNPTAFYLCASSIALGSYEQYFGPGTRLTVT.

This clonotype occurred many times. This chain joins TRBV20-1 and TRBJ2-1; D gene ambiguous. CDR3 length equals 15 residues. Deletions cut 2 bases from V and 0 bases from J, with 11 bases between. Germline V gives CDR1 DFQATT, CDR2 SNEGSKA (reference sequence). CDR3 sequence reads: CSARSDPSSYNEQFF. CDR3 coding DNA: TGCAGTGCTAGATCTGACCCTAGCTCCTACAATGAGCAGTTCTTC.

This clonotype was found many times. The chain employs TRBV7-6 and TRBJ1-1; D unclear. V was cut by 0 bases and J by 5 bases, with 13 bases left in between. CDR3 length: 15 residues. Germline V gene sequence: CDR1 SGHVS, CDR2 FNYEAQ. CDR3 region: CASSLAEGGGTEAFF. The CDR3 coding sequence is TGTGCCAGCAGCTTAGCGGAAGGTGGAGGGACTGAAGCTTTCTTT.

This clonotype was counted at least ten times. The CDR3 DNA follows: TGTGCCAGCACCCGGTTTAGCACAGATACGCAGTATTTT. Protein sequence: CASTRFSTDTQYF. The V call is TRBV11-1, the J call TRBJ2-3; no clear D. CDR1 is SGHAT, CDR2 FQDESV, per germline (reference sequence). The CDR3 consists of 13 residues. The V end was cut by 7 bases, the J end by 0 bases, with 8 bases between.

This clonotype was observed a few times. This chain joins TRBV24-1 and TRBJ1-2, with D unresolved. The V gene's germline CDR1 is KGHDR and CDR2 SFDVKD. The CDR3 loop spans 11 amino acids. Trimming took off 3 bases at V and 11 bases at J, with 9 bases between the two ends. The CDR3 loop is CATSDPFLYTF. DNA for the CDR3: TGTGCCACCAGTGATCCCTTTTTGTACACCTTC.

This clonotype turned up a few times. CDR3 sequence: CASSDRDRGSTDTQYF. As DNA, the CDR3 is TGTGCCAGCAGTGATAGGGACAGGGGGTCCACAGATACGCAGTATTTT. The rearrangement uses TRBV2 and TRBJ2-3; 11 positions agree with TRBD1. Germline CDR1 is SNHLY and CDR2 is FYNNEI. This CDR3 spans 16 amino acids. V shed 3 bases, J shed 2 bases, and the junction held 4 bases outside the gene matches.